This TCR beta chain was obtained from a study of patients and donors after allogeneic stem cell transplantation. The table lists this clonotype with a few counts. This CDR3 comprises 14 residues. Trimming removed 5 bases from V and 7 bases from J; junction bases left unmatched: 8. Germline assignment: CDR1 MNHNS and CDR2 SASEGT. TCRdb used MiXCR to reprocess the RT-PCR reads, holding one entry per CDR3 protein. The repertoire holds about 960,000 distinct CDR3 sequences, with roughly 18% as singletons. This clonotype was sampled from a human donor who was either an allogeneic HSCT recipient or a stem cell or donor lymphocyte infusion donor (not recorded which). It is not recorded whose cells these are; they may come from a transplant donor. Input material: blood, either unsorted or a sorted T cell fraction (not recorded which). V gene TRBV6-1 combines with J gene TRBJ1-1, with 9 bases lining up with TRBD1. CDR3 region: CASSPRDRAYEAFF. The CDR3 DNA is TGTGCCAGCAGTCCCCGGGACAGGGCTTATGAAGCTTTCTTT.